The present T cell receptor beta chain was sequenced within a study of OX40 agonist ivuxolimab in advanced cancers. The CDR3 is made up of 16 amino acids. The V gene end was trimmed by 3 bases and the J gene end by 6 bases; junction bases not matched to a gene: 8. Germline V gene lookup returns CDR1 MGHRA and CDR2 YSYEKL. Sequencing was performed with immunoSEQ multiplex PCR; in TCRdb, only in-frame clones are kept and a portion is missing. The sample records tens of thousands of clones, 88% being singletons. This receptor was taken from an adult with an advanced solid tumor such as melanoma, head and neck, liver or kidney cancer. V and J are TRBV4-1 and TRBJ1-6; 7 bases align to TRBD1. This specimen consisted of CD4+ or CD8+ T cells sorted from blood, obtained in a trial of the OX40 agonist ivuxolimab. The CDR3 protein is CASSHQGGGLNSPLHF. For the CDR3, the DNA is TGCGCCAGCAGCCACCAAGGGGGCGGACTTAATTCACCCCTCCACTTT.